A selection of T cell receptor beta chains follows, all from one sample in a study of post-analysis software for immune sequencing data. TCRdb itself ran the PCR reads through MiXCR, one entry per CDR3 protein. The table lists approximately 690,000 distinct CDR3 sequences, roughly three fifths of them singletons. The sample was blood. Receptor source: a girl aged 2-10 years with multiple sclerosis. Both conserved end residues are part of each CDR3. A D gene is named only where the DNA matches it firmly. Size values are once, few and many counts, or a class for expanded clones, and some rows have none.

>-|-|TRBJ2-1|TRBV4-2
TGTGCCAGCAGCCAAGAAACTACAACGGGGGCCCAAACTTACAATGAGCAGTTCTTC
CASSQETTTGAQTYNEQFF
>-|few|TRBJ1-2|TRBV5-1
TGCGCCAGCAGCTCCGGAGAACGTTACGGCTACACCTTC
CASSSGERYGYTF
>TRBD2|-|TRBJ2-3|TRBV29-1
TGCAGCGTTGAAACGGGAGGTGGCACAGATACGCAGTATTTT
CSVETGGGTDTQYF
>-|-|TRBJ1-1|TRBV6-6
TGTGCCAGCAGGGATACAGGGCTCAACACTGAAGCTTTCTTT
CASRDTGLNTEAFF
>-|once|TRBJ2-7|TRBV4-3
TGCGCCAGCAGCCAAGAGGCAGGGGACGAGCAGTACTTC
CASSQEAGDEQYF
>-|-|TRBJ2-3|TRBV5-6
TGTGCCAGCAGCTTGCCGTCCGCAGATACGCAGTATTTT
CASSLPSADTQYF
>-|-|TRBJ2-4|TRBV7-2
TGTGCCAGCAGCCCTACAAGGGGGGCTTTACTAGCCAAAAACATTCAGTACTTC
CASSPTRGALLAKNIQYF
>-|once|TRBJ1-5|TRBV2
TGTGCCAGCAGTGAACAGGCGACGGTAAACAATCAGCCCCAGCATTTT
CASSEQATVNNQPQHF
>TRBD2|many|TRBJ2-3|TRBV7-2
TGTGCCAGCAGCTTAGGGACTAGCGGGTTCACAGATACGCAGTATTTT
CASSLGTSGFTDTQYF
>TRBD1|-|TRBJ1-1|TRBV6-2/TRBV6-3
TGTGCCACCGCGACAGGGGGCCTCACTGAAGCTTTCTTT
CATATGGLTEAFF
>-|-|TRBJ2-3|TRBV5-1
TGCGCCAGCAGCTCCTTGGACAGCACAGATACGCAGTATTTT
CASSSLDSTDTQYF
>-|-|TRBJ2-1|TRBV20-1
TGCAGTGCTAGAAGTCCGCGGGGCTCCTACAATGAGCAGTTCTTC
CSARSPRGSYNEQFF
>TRBD2|-|TRBJ2-7|TRBV5-1
TGCGCCAGCAACGAGGGGGGACTAGCGGTCTCCTACGAGCAGTACTTC
CASNEGGLAVSYEQYF
>-|-|TRBJ2-3|TRBV7-9
TGTGCCAGCAGCTTAGTTTTACGGGAGAAGGAGAACACAGATACGCAGTATTTT
CASSLVLREKENTDTQYF
>-|-|TRBJ1-2|TRBV15
TGTGCCACCAGCAGAGAAGAAGGGGACTATGGCTACACCTTC
CATSREEGDYGYTF
>-|-|TRBJ2-1|TRBV7-2
TGTGCCAGCAGCTTAGTGGGGGCGAGCTCCTACAATGAGCAGTTCTTC
CASSLVGASSYNEQFF
>TRBD1|few|TRBJ2-7|TRBV6-2/TRBV6-3
TGTGCCAGCAGTTACGAGAATACAGGGGTAGGATACGAGCAGTACTTC
CASSYENTGVGYEQYF
>-|-|TRBJ2-7|TRBV12-3/TRBV12-4
TGTGCCAGCAGGTCCGGGACTCCCTGGGAGCAGTACTTC
CASRSGTPWEQYF
>-|-|TRBJ2-3|TRBV27
TGTGCCAGCAGTTTAGGGCCACGGACCACAGATACGCAGTATTTT
CASSLGPRTTDTQYF
>-|-|TRBJ2-3|TRBV20-1
TGCAGTGCTAGGATGTGGGCCTCCGCGGCTACAGATACGCAGTATTTT
CSARMWASAATDTQYF
>TRBD2|-|TRBJ2-5|TRBV5-1
TGCGCCAGCAGCGGGGGGGTGCCCCAAGAGACCCAGTACTTC
CASSGGVPQETQYF
>-|once|TRBJ2-7|TRBV10-3
TGTGCCATCAGTGAGTCCACTAGCGAGCAGTACTTC
CAISESTSEQYF
>-|-|TRBJ2-7|TRBV20-1
TGCAGTGGGGTTCTGGGGAACGAGCAGTACTTC
CSGVLGNEQYF
>-|-|TRBJ2-7|TRBV7-9
TGTGCCAGCAGCTTTGATAGTGGGGTAAGCTCCTACAATGAGCAGTACTTC
CASSFDSGVSSYNEQYF
>-|once|TRBJ2-1|TRBV13
TGTGCCAGCAGCCCCGGGCGAAAACAATACAATGAGCAGTTCTTC
CASSPGRKQYNEQFF
>-|-|TRBJ2-1|TRBV20-1
TGCAGTGCCCAACAGTTGACCTACTACAATGAGCAGTTCTTC
CSAQQLTYYNEQFF
>TRBD2|once|TRBJ2-1|TRBV20-1
TGCAGTGCTAGAGACTCGGGACTAGCGGGAGGGAGTTCCTACAATGAGCAGTTCTTC
CSARDSGLAGGSSYNEQFF
>-|few|TRBJ2-3|TRBV11-2
TGTGCCAGCAGCGGCCGCCGGTGGTGGACTCCGAAGCAGGGCCTCACAGATACGCAGTATTTT
CASSGRRWWTPKQGLTDTQYF
>-|few|TRBJ2-1|TRBV5-1
TGCGCCAGTGCCAGGGGGGAGAGGGATGAGCAGTTCTTC
CASARGERDEQFF
>-|-|TRBJ2-1|TRBV5-1
TGCGCCAGCAGCTTTCGGGGCGAGGGATGGCCGAGCTCCTACAATGAGCAGTTCTTC
CASSFRGEGWPSSYNEQFF
>-|-|TRBJ2-3|TRBV5-1
TGCGCCAGCAGCTGGGGGGACGGGTCAGATGATACGCAGTATTTT
CASSWGDGSDDTQYF
>TRBD1|-|TRBJ2-7|TRBV4-2
TGTGCCAGCAGCCAAGATCCGGGACAGGGGAACTACGAGCAGTACTTC
CASSQDPGQGNYEQYF
>-|-|TRBJ2-1|TRBV9
TGTGCCAGCAGTCTCGGTTTAGATCCCGTTTACAATGAGCAGTTCTTC
CASSLGLDPVYNEQFF
>-|-|TRBJ2-7|TRBV12-3/TRBV12-4
TGTGCCAGCAGGCATCGTCGGACAGATCACTCCTACGAGCAGTACTTC
CASRHRRTDHSYEQYF
>-|-|TRBJ2-3|TRBV2
TGTGCCAGCAGTGAAGGTCAGGGGAAATCCGATACGCAGTATTTT
CASSEGQGKSDTQYF
>TRBD1|-|TRBJ2-3|TRBV2
TGTGCCACTACGGGGGAACAGGGGGTATCTAGCACAGATACGCAGTATTTT
CATTGEQGVSSTDTQYF
>-|few|TRBJ2-7|TRBV2
TGTGCCAGCAGTCCCGGGTGGTGGGACCCTAGCTCCTACGAGCAGTACTTC
CASSPGWWDPSSYEQYF
>-|-|TRBJ1-2|TRBV28
TGTGCCAGCGATGGAGGGTCCTATCCGATCTATGGCTACACCTTC
CASDGGSYPIYGYTF
>TRBD1|once|TRBJ2-3|TRBV7-9
TGTGCCAGCAGCTCGACAGGGGTTGGCACAGATACGCAGTATTTT
CASSSTGVGTDTQYF
>-|-|TRBJ2-5|TRBV6-4
TGTGCCAGCAGTGACTTTCCAAACCAAGAGACCCAGTACTTC
CASSDFPNQETQYF
>-|-|TRBJ2-7|TRBV2
TGTGCCAGCGGGAAACGTGAGTCCTACGAGCAGTACTTC
CASGKRESYEQYF
>-|few|TRBJ2-1|TRBV7-9
TGTGCCAGCAGCTTTAGGGTCAATGAGCAGTTCTTC
CASSFRVNEQFF
>-|few|TRBJ2-1|TRBV4-3
TGCGCCAGCAGCCGTCCCCCATATGAGCAGTTCTTC
CASSRPPYEQFF
>-|-|TRBJ2-6|TRBV20-1
TGCAGTGCTAGAGTTCGGGATCATACCTCTGGGGCCAACGTCCTGACTTTC
CSARVRDHTSGANVLTF
>-|once|TRBJ1-6|TRBV4-1
TGCGCCAGCAGCTCCCCGGGGGGAGCCTATAATTCACCCCTCCACTTT
CASSSPGGAYNSPLHF
>TRBD2|few|TRBJ2-5|TRBV20-1
TGCAGTGCTAGAGAAACTAGCGGGGGGTACCAAGAGACCCAGTACTTC
CSARETSGGYQETQYF
>TRBD2|-|TRBJ2-1|TRBV20-1
TGTAGTGCCCGACCGACTAGCATTGCGTCCAGGAGCTCCTGCAATGAGCAGTTCTTC
CSARPTSIASRSSCNEQFF
>TRBD1|-|TRBJ1-1|TRBV5-1
TGCGCCAGCAGCTTGGCGGGACAGGTCGCTGAAGCTTTCTTT
CASSLAGQVAEAFF
>TRBD1|-|TRBJ2-3|TRBV20-1
TGCAGTGCCCGAGAGGGGGCTGCGACAGATACGCAGTATTTT
CSAREGAATDTQYF
>-|-|TRBJ1-1|TRBV12-3/TRBV12-4
TGTGCCAGCAGTTTAGGTTCCCTTAACATGAACACTGAAGCTTTCTTT
CASSLGSLNMNTEAFF
>-|-|TRBJ1-2|TRBV29-1
TGCAGCGTTGAGTTAGTGGGAGGCTACACCTTC
CSVELVGGYTF
>TRBD1|-|TRBJ1-5|TRBV10-3
TGTGCCATCAGTAAAAGGCCCGGGACAGGGGGAATCAATCAGCCCCAGCATTTT
CAISKRPGTGGINQPQHF
>-|-|TRBJ2-3|TRBV7-2
TGTGCCAGCAGCTTGGAACAGGGCACAGATACGCAGTATTTT
CASSLEQGTDTQYF
>-|-|TRBJ2-1|TRBV5-1
TGCGCCAGCAGCTCCCTGAGGGGGGGAGGTAATGAGCAGTTCTTC
CASSSLRGGGNEQFF
>-|-|TRBJ1-5|TRBV4-1
TGCGCCAGCAGCCAAGATCAGGGCAGCAATCAGCCCCAGCATTTT
CASSQDQGSNQPQHF
>-|-|TRBJ1-2|TRBV29-1
TGCAGCGCCGGCGCCAGGGCCTATGGCTACACCTTC
CSAGARAYGYTF
>TRBD1|once|TRBJ2-1|TRBV29-1
TGCAGCGTCGGGACAGGGGATTCCTACAATGAGCAGTTCTTC
CSVGTGDSYNEQFF
>TRBD1|once|TRBJ1-1|TRBV29-1
TGCAGCATTCGACAGGGGATGAACACTGAAGCTTTCTTT
CSIRQGMNTEAFF
>-|few|TRBJ2-1|TRBV20-1
TGCAGTGCTAGATTTATGGCCCGGAGGGAGCAGTTCTTC
CSARFMARREQFF